These 25 T cell receptor beta chains originate from one sample sequenced in a study of blood T cells in healthy people across ages (dated by TCRdb to between 2014 and 2017). The library was built by means of 5' RACE. The sequencer was an Illumina HiSeq 2500. A second PCR of roughly 6 to 11 cycles was run with a J-beta primer mix and a sample-barcoded 5' primer. TCRdb took the public reads, trimmed them with fastp at Q25, ran MiXCR for clone calling and kept in-frame beta chains. CDR3 protein duplicates are merged, each entry listing the most common genes and DNA. In this sample the table shows approximately 290,000 distinct CDR3 sequences, 25% to 30% of which occur a single time. The leading ten clones occupy approximately 30% of the sample. Sequenced input: blood. These receptors originate from a woman between 65 and 79 years old in good health.

This chain links TRBV12-3 or TRBV12-4 with TRBJ2-1; no clear D. The CDR3 has 13 amino acids. The ends were cut back, 5 bases at V and 9 bases at J, with 14 bases in the middle. CDR3 amino acids: CASSLQYMGEQFF. CDR3 coding DNA: TGTGCCAGCAGTCTGCAATACATGGGTGAGCAGTTCTTC.

This sequence joins TRBV5-1 and TRBJ2-6, with no clear D. Germline V gene data show CDR1 as SGHRS and CDR2 as YFSETQ. The CDR3 runs to 16 residues. V gave up 2 bases and J gave up 0 bases, with 9 bases separating them. The CDR3 region is CASSFAQNSGANVLTF. Written as DNA, the CDR3 is TGCGCCAGCAGCTTCGCCCAGAACTCTGGGGCCAACGTCCTGACTTTC.

The rearrangement joins TRBV29-1 to TRBJ2-1, with TRBD2 identical over 9 bases. Trimming removed 6 bases from V and 5 bases from J; junction bases left unmatched: 5. This CDR3 region has 13 residues. The germline gives CDR1 SQVTM, CDR2 ANQGSEA. The CDR3 loop reads CSVRTSADNEQFF. In nucleotides, the CDR3 is TGCAGCGTCCGGACTAGCGCCGACAATGAGCAGTTCTTC.

This clonotype has just a few counts. This chain links TRBV7-2 with TRBJ1-4, with D possibly TRBD1 on 6 matching bases. This CDR3 has 13 amino acids. Germline loops: CDR1 SGHTA, CDR2 FQGNSA. Trimming took 5 bases from V and 8 from J, leaving 12 bases between them. CDR3 sequence reads: CASSIRQGEKLFF. The DNA for the CDR3 is TGTGCCAGCAGCATCAGGCAGGGGGAAAAACTGTTTTTT.

Only a few counts were recorded for this clonotype. The rearrangement links TRBV13 to TRBJ2-7; D unclear. The J call may be mistaken, given a closer DNA end match to TRBJ2-5. The CDR3 loop spans 13 amino acids. Germline CDR1 is PRHDT and CDR2 is FYEKMQ (reference sequence). For the CDR3, the DNA is TGTGCCAGCAGCCTACTCAGTTCAGAGACCCAGTACTTC. It is translated as CASSLLSSETQYF.

The chain employs TRBV6-1 and TRBJ2-4, with D possibly matching TRBD1 (6 bases). The V end lost 7 bases, the J end lost 8 bases, and 21 bases lay between the germline ends. The CDR3 runs 15 residues. The germline gives CDR1 MNHNS, CDR2 SASEGT. This CDR3 is CASTDPTGNMDIQYF. The CDR3, as DNA: TGTGCCAGCACCGACCCGACAGGTAATATGGACATTCAGTACTTC.

This clonotype occurred a few times. The chain couples TRBV28 to TRBJ1-1, with TRBD1 matching 7 bases. J gave up 3 bases and V 3 bases, and 10 bases lay outside the gene matches. The CDR3 length is 16 residues. The germline CDR1 and CDR2 sequences are MDHEN and SYDVKM. The CDR3 sequence: CASSFGAGGVHTEAFF. The CDR3 coding sequence is TGTGCCAGCAGTTTTGGTGCAGGGGGAGTGCACACTGAAGCTTTCTTT.

The rearrangement joins TRBV6-1 to TRBJ1-2, with no clear D. V was shortened by 4 bases and J by 7 bases, with 16 bases between the two germline ends. Germline assignment: CDR1 MNHNS and CDR2 SASEGT. The CDR3 is made up of 14 amino acids. CDR3 sequence: CASSALGSKVGYTF. DNA of the CDR3: TGTGCCAGCAGTGCTCTCGGCAGCAAGGTTGGCTACACCTTC.

This chain uses TRBV7-9 with TRBJ1-5; weak D call: TRBD1 (6 bases). Germline-derived CDR1 and CDR2 are SEHNR and FQNEAQ (reference sequence). The CDR3 sequence is 15 residues long. Between the trimmed V and J ends, which lost 6 bases and 1 base, there was a span of 13 bases. CDR3 DNA: TGTGCCAGCAGTTTCTCGGACAGCAGCAATCAGCCCCAGCATTTT. It specifies CASSFSDSSNQPQHF.

V usage is TRBV11-2 and J usage is TRBJ2-2; no definite D call. The CDR3 length is 15 residues. The ends were cut back, 6 bases at V and 2 bases at J, with 13 bases in the middle. Germline loops: CDR1 SGHAT, CDR2 FQNNGV. CDR3 sequence (DNA): TGTGCCAGCAGGAAACCGGGCCTCAACACCGGGGAGCTGTTTTTT. Encoded protein: CASRKPGLNTGELFF.

This clonotype occurred many times. The V and J genes are TRBV20-1 and TRBJ2-5, with a weak D call TRBD1 (5 bases). The germline V gene encodes CDR1 DFQATT and CDR2 SNEGSKA (reference sequence). V was cut by 5 bases and J by 0 bases, with 7 bases left in between. This CDR3 is 12 amino acids long. The CDR3 bases are TGCAGTGCTCGACAGAACCAAGAGACCCAGTACTTC. Residues: CSARQNQETQYF.

This clonotype was seen more than once but under ten times. The CDR3 DNA sequence: TGTGCCAGCAGTCCGGGAGGGAGGGGGGCCTATGGCTACACCTTC. Its protein product is CASSPGGRGAYGYTF. This chain links TRBV27 with TRBJ1-2; a possible D gene is TRBD1 (6 bases). V was trimmed by 5 bases and J by 4 bases, leaving 17 bases between them. CDR3 length: 15 residues. Looked up from germline, CDR1 is MNHEY and CDR2 is SMNVEV (reference sequence).

The CDR3 DNA reads TGCAGCGGAGATACAGGGGGGCGACATACCAACTACGAGCAGTACTTC. Translated, it gives CSGDTGGRHTNYEQYF. V and J are TRBV29-1 and TRBJ2-7, with 8 bases identical to TRBD1. Trimming removed 7 bases from V and 3 bases from J; junction bases left unmatched: 17. CDR3 length: 16 residues. Germline V gives CDR1 SQVTM, CDR2 ANQGSEA.

The rearrangement joins TRBV3-1 to TRBJ2-2, with 11 positions matching TRBD1. V shed 5 bases, J shed 8 bases, and the junction held 7 bases outside the gene matches. This CDR3 is 15 amino acids long. In germline, CDR1 is LGHDT, CDR2 YNNKEL (reference sequence). The CDR3 protein is CASSFRDRGFGELFF. The CDR3 DNA is TGTGCCAGCAGCTTCCGGGACAGGGGGTTTGGGGAGCTGTTTTTT. Supplemented by reference TRBV3-1 and TRBJ2-2, the full variable domain reads DTAVSQTPKYLVTQMGNDKSIKCEQNLGHDTMYWYKQDSKKFLKIMFSYNNKELIINETVPNRFSPKSPDKAHLNLHINSLELGDSAVYFCASSFRDRGFGELFFGEGSRLTVL.

This sequence joins TRBV20-1 and TRBJ1-2; D is possibly TRBD1 (6 bases). Germline CDR1 DFQATT, CDR2 SNEGSKA (reference sequence). The germline V and J ends were trimmed by 6 bases and 2 bases, with 16 bases remaining between them. The CDR3 consists of 14 residues. The chain's CDR3 is CSAGEEQGNYGYTF. The CDR3, as DNA: TGCAGTGCCGGAGAGGAACAGGGAAACTATGGCTACACCTTC.

The chain links TRBV20-1 to TRBJ2-1; D remains unclear. V lost 0 bases, J lost 0 bases, and 9 bases lay in between. The germline V gene encodes CDR1 DFQATT and CDR2 SNEGSKA (reference sequence). The CDR3 consists of 15 residues. DNA of the CDR3: TGCAGTGCTAGAGAGGAAACGGCCTCCTACAATGAGCAGTTCTTC. Translated: CSAREETASYNEQFF.

Only a few counts were recorded for this clonotype. The chain links TRBV7-9 to TRBJ2-7, with D maybe TRBD2 (6 bases). The V end was cut by 1 base, the J end by 5 bases, with 18 bases between. CDR1 is SEHNR, CDR2 FQNEAQ, per germline (reference sequence). This CDR3 is 16 amino acids long. Written as DNA, the CDR3 is TGTGCCAGCAGCTTAGTCCGAGGAGGGAGTTCCCACGAGCAGTACTTC. The encoded protein is CASSLVRGGSSHEQYF. Variable domain in full (rest from reference TRBV7-9 and TRBJ2-7): DTGVSQNPRHKITKRGQNVTFRCDPISEHNRLYWYRQTLGQGPEFLTYFQNEAQLEKSRLLSDRFSAERPKGSFSTLEIQRTEQGDSAMYLCASSLVRGGSSHEQYFGPGTRLTVT.

This clonotype was counted only a few times. The chain uses TRBV28 and TRBJ1-6, with D hard to call. The CDR3 covers 15 residues. Per the germline V gene, CDR1 is MDHEN and CDR2 is SYDVKM. Deletions cut 5 bases from V and 4 bases from J, with 12 bases between. The CDR3 protein is CASSPHGNYNSPLHF. The CDR3 region has the DNA TGTGCCAGCAGTCCGCACGGAAATTATAATTCACCCCTCCACTTT. The full variable domain, its missing parts supplied by reference TRBV28 and TRBJ1-6, is DVKVTQSSRYLVKRTGEKVFLECVQDMDHENMFWYRQDPGLGLRLIYFSYDVKMKEKGDIPEGYSVSREKKERFSLILESASTNQTSMYLCASSPHGNYNSPLHFGNGTRLTVT.

Only a few counts were recorded for this clonotype. This chain uses TRBV7-6 with TRBJ1-2; D perhaps matches TRBD1 (5 bases). Germline V lookup: CDR1 SGHVS, CDR2 FNYEAQ. The V and J ends lost 8 bases and 4 bases respectively, with 17 bases between them. CDR3 length: 14 amino acids. Written as DNA, the CDR3 is TGTGCCAGCTCCCCCTTCGACAGTTCCTATGGCTACACCTTC. This translates into CASSPFDSSYGYTF.

This clonotype was seen a handful of times. DNA of the CDR3: TGTGCCAGCAGTTTAGGGGGGGGAGTTAGGAACATTCAGTACTTC. Encoded protein: CASSLGGGVRNIQYF. The chain joins TRBV28 to TRBJ2-4, with TRBD2 matching over 7 bases. Unmatched junction bases numbered 8, after V lost 2 bases and J lost 7 bases. The CDR3 consists of 15 residues. Germline loops: CDR1 MDHEN, CDR2 SYDVKM.

This clonotype was counted a few times. The chain couples TRBV5-4 to TRBJ1-6; TRBD1 matches 9 bases. The CDR3 totals 16 residues. The V segment lost 1 base and the J segment 8 bases; nucleotides outside the gene matches: 7. Germline assignment: CDR1 SGHNT and CDR2 YYREEE (reference sequence). CDR3 nucleotide sequence: TGTGCCAGCAGCTTGCAGACAGGGGGGTCCTATTCACCCCTCCACTTT. It is translated as CASSLQTGGSYSPLHF. The variable domain in full, with the rest retrieved from reference TRBV5-4 and TRBJ1-6, is ETGVTQSPTHLIKTRGQQVTLRCSSQSGHNTVSWYQQALGQGPQFIFQYYREEENGRGNFPPRFSGLQFPNYSSELNVNALELDDSALYLCASSLQTGGSYSPLHFGNGTRLTVT.

This clonotype was seen a few times. V is TRBV28 and J is TRBJ1-4, with a tentative D call TRBD1 (6 bases). Germline-derived CDR1 and CDR2 are MDHEN and SYDVKM. The length of the CDR3 is 15 residues. V dropped 6 bases and J dropped 8 bases, with 19 bases sitting between them. The CDR3 nucleotides are TGTGCCAGCAGGACCCCTTTTGGGGGCGGCGAAAAACTGTTTTTT. Residues: CASRTPFGGGEKLFF.

Remarks on this clonotype: At one end the junction does not follow the germline gene, possibly because of a read error. This chain connects TRBV24-1 to TRBJ1-2; D possibly corresponds to TRBD1 (5 bases). The CDR3 loop spans 14 amino acids. Germline CDR1 and CDR2: KGHDR and SFDVKD. For the CDR3, the DNA is TGTGCCACCGGTGACGGCGGGGCGATATATGGCTACACCTTC. It specifies CATGDGGAIYGYTF.

The chain couples TRBV11-2 to TRBJ2-2, with D possibly TRBD1 on 6 matching bases. Germline V gene sequence: CDR1 SGHAT, CDR2 FQNNGV. The CDR3 is 14 residues long. Trimming removed 6 bases from V and 8 bases from J, with 16 bases in between. The CDR3 coding sequence is TGTGCCAGCAGAAGAAAACAGGGACCAGGGGAGCTGTTTTTT. It yields the protein CASRRKQGPGELFF. Using reference TRBV11-2 and TRBJ2-2 for the parts outside the CDR3, the full variable domain is EAGVAQSPRYKIIEKRQSVAFWCNPISGHATLYWYQQILGQGPKLLIQFQNNGVVDDSQLPKDRFSAERLKGVDSTLKIQPAKLEDSAVYLCASRRKQGPGELFFGEGSRLTVL.

The chain is built from TRBV24-1 and TRBJ2-1, with 12 bases identical to TRBD2. Germline V lookup: CDR1 KGHDR, CDR2 SFDVKD. The J segment lost 3 bases and the V segment lost 5 bases, leaving 4 bases of the junction unmatched. The length of the CDR3 is 16 residues. The CDR3 region has the DNA TGTGCCACCAGTGGTGGACTAGCGGGGCACTACAATGAGCAGTTCTTC. It encodes CATSGGLAGHYNEQFF.